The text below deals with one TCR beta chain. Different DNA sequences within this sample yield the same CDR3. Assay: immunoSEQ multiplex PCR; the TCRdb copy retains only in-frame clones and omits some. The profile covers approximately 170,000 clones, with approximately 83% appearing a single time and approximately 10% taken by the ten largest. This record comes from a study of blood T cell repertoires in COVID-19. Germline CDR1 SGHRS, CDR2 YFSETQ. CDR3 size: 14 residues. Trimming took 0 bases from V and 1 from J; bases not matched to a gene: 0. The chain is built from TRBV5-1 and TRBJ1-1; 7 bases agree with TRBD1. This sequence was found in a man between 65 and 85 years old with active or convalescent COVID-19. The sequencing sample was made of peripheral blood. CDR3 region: CASSLAGGNTEAFF. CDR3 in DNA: TGCGCCAGCAGCTTGGCAGGGGGGAACACTGAAGCTTTCTTT.